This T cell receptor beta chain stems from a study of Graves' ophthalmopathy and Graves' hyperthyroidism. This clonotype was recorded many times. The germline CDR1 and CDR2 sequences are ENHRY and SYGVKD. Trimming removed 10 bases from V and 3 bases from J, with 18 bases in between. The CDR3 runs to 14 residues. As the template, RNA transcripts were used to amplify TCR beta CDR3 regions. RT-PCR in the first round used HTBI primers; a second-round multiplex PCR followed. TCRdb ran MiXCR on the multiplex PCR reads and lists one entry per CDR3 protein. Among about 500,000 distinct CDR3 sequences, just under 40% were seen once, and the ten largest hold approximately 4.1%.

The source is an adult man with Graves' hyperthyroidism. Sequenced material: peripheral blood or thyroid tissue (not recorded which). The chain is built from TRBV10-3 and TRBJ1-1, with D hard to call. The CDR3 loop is CATIRASLDTEAFF. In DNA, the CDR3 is TGTGCCACCATAAGAGCCAGTCTGGACACTGAAGCTTTCTTT.